The next 19 T cell receptor beta chains were all read from a single sample in a study of CD8+ T cells in alopecia areata (dated by TCRdb to 2017 to 2018). The library came from the immunoSEQ multiplex PCR assay. RNA was extracted from all samples and reverse transcribed into cDNA as template for TCR sequencing. This is the immuneACCESS table as TCRdb keeps it, with only in-frame sequences that have V and J called. A part of the clones is gone; compared with another copy, unresolved V genes explain less than half, and the rest is unexplained. A total of roughly 65,000 clones appear in this sample, about 45% of them only once. The ten top clones hold approximately 18% of the sample. According to the study, the label for this sample's time point signals: baseline before oral tofacitinib. The sequencing here drew on CD8+ T cells sorted from blood, taken at week 0. Receptors originate from a human donor with alopecia areata.

This clone has more than one count but fewer than ten. The chain joins TRBV29-1 to TRBJ2-1; possible D gene TRBD1, 5 bases. The CDR3 consists of 14 residues. V was trimmed by 7 bases and J by 4 bases, leaving 17 bases between them. Germline V CDR1 and CDR2: SQVTM, ANQGSEA. The CDR3 loop is CSGETGEDYNEQFF. The CDR3 DNA is TGCAGCGGAGAAACAGGAGAAGATTACAATGAGCAGTTCTTC.

This chain links TRBV9 with TRBJ1-1; 8 nucleotides match TRBD1. V was clipped by 1 base and J by 4 bases; unmatched bases: 3. This CDR3 is 14 amino acids long. Germline V gene sequence: CDR1 SGDLS, CDR2 YYNGEE. Here the CDR3 reads CASSVYDRGTEAFF. The DNA for the CDR3 is TGTGCCAGCAGCGTATATGACAGGGGCACTGAAGCTTTCTTT.

For this clone: The junction differs from germline at one of its ends, possibly a read error. The chain carries TRBV20-1 and TRBJ2-4; 8 bases match TRBD1. The CDR3 has 8 amino acids. Germline CDR1 DFQATT, CDR2 SNEGSKA (reference sequence). CDR3 residues: CSAMGQAF. The DNA of the CDR3 is TGCAGTGCCATGGGACAGGCTTTC.

This clone was counted once. V and J are TRBV27 and TRBJ2-2, with D perhaps TRBD1 or TRBD2 (5 bases each). This CDR3 region has 17 residues. Trimming pared 8 bases from V and 0 bases from J, leaving 19 bases between. CDR1 MNHEY and CDR2 SMNVEV come from the germline V gene (reference sequence). CDR3 in DNA: TGTGCCAGCGGGGGATGGGGGACGGCTGCGAACACCGGGGAGCTGTTTTTT. Translated: CASGGWGTAANTGELFF.

The CDR3 DNA follows: TGTGCCAGCAGAAAATTAGGGGGCCCGGAAACCAATGAGCAGTTCTTC. This encodes CASRKLGGPETNEQFF. The rearrangement links TRBV27 to TRBJ2-1, with TRBD1 identical over 7 bases. CDR1 and CDR2 (germline): MNHEY, SMNVEV (reference sequence). V was pared by 6 bases and J by 6 bases, with 14 bases of the junction left unmatched. The CDR3 is made up of 16 amino acids.

This chain joins TRBV29-1 and TRBJ2-1; TRBD1 matches 8 bases. The V and J ends lost 7 bases and 0 bases, in that order; junction bases with no gene match: 17. This CDR3 is 18 amino acids long. Germline assignment: CDR1 SQVTM and CDR2 ANQGSEA. The CDR3 sequence is CSAEDRGLIGSSYNEQFF. The CDR3 nucleotides are TGCAGCGCCGAAGACAGGGGTCTTATCGGGAGCTCCTACAATGAGCAGTTCTTC.

This clone was seen only once. The V call is TRBV15, the J call TRBJ2-7; D remains unclear. CDR1 and CDR2 from the germline V gene are LNHNV and YYDKDF (reference sequence). The CDR3 consists of 14 residues. V was cut by 6 bases and J by 0 bases, with 12 bases left in between. The CDR3 spells CATRDWGTSYEQYF. The CDR3 DNA reads TGTGCCACCAGAGACTGGGGAACCTCCTACGAGCAGTACTTC.

The V and J genes are TRBV29-1 and TRBJ2-1, with 7 nucleotides matching TRBD2. V shed 6 bases and J 6 bases; nucleotides not matched to a gene: 8. Germline lookup yields CDR1 SQVTM and CDR2 ANQGSEA. This CDR3 region has 13 residues. In DNA form, the CDR3 reads TGCAGCGTCGGACTAGTCCAATCCAATGAGCAGTTCTTC. This codes for CSVGLVQSNEQFF.

V usage is TRBV19 and J usage is TRBJ2-7; the D is unclear. The CDR3 is 14 amino acids. Germline values: CDR1 LNHDA, CDR2 SQIVND (reference sequence). Trimming cost V 5 bases and J 3 bases, with 14 bases left between them. The CDR3 is CASSPWNSLYEQYF. The DNA of the CDR3 is TGTGCCAGTAGTCCTTGGAACAGTCTCTACGAGCAGTACTTC.

This clone is medium-sized (0.01 to 0.1%) in the sample. The chain has TRBV5-4 and TRBJ2-1; D not certain. CDR3 length equals 14 residues. V dropped 4 bases and J dropped 4 bases, with 12 bases sitting between them. CDR1 and CDR2 (germline): SGHNT, YYREEE (reference sequence). The CDR3 protein is CASSHDSIYNEQFF. The CDR3 DNA sequence: TGTGCCAGCAGCCATGACTCAATTTACAATGAGCAGTTCTTC.

The chain couples TRBV7-9 to TRBJ2-1, with D possibly TRBD2 on 5 matching bases. Germline CDR1 reads SEHNR; CDR2 reads FQNEAQ (reference sequence). This CDR3 region has 15 residues. Trimming stripped 0 bases from V and 8 bases from J, with 14 bases between. The CDR3 nucleotides read TGTGCCAGCAGCTTAGCATCGGGGATGGCCGATGAGCAGTTCTTC. Translating it yields CASSLASGMADEQFF.

This clone has more than one count but fewer than ten. The CDR3: CASSLESGGTDTQYF. DNA of the CDR3: TGTGCCAGCAGTTTAGAATCAGGGGGCACAGATACGCAGTATTTT. This chain links TRBV6-6 with TRBJ2-3; tentative D call: TRBD1 (6 bases). From germline, CDR1 is MNHNY and CDR2 SVGAGI (reference sequence). V lost 4 bases, J lost 1 base, and 12 bases lay in between. This CDR3 comprises 15 residues.

The chain has TRBV19 and TRBJ2-2; 7 nucleotides align to TRBD2. The CDR3 is made up of 13 amino acids. After removal of 6 bases from V and 7 bases from J, the junction contained 5 bases not matched to a gene. Germline V gene lookup returns CDR1 LNHDA and CDR2 SQIVND (reference sequence). CDR3 sequence reads: CASSLTGGGELFF. The CDR3 nucleotides read TGTGCCAGTAGCCTAACGGGGGGCGGGGAGCTGTTTTTT.

This clone was detected a few times. This chain uses TRBV29-1 with TRBJ1-4; a possible D gene is TRBD1 (6 bases). Germline V gives CDR1 SQVTM, CDR2 ANQGSEA. The CDR3 loop spans 13 amino acids. Trimming cost V 7 bases and J 4 bases, with 13 bases left between them. The CDR3 loop is CSGRPGDNEKLFF. Written as DNA, the CDR3 is TGCAGCGGGAGACCAGGGGATAATGAAAAACTGTTTTTT. Full variable domain (remainder filled in from reference TRBV29-1 and TRBJ1-4): SAVISQKPSRDICQRGTSLTIQCQVDSQVTMMFWYRQQPGQSLTLIATANQGSEATYESGFVIDKFPISRPNLTFSTLTVSNMSPEDSSIYLCSGRPGDNEKLFFGSGTQLSVL.

In its sample, this clone was seen a few times. The CDR3 DNA reads TGCAGCGCTAGACAGGGGCGAGGCGGGGAGCTGTTTTTT. Protein product: CSARQGRGGELFF. The chain joins TRBV29-1 to TRBJ2-2, with TRBD1 identical over 8 bases. Germline lookup yields CDR1 SQVTM and CDR2 ANQGSEA. There are 13 residues in the CDR3. Germline trimming cut 7 bases from V and 7 bases from J; bases unmatched to any gene: 8.

In its sample, this clone was seen once. The rearrangement links TRBV9 to TRBJ2-1; a weak D match, TRBD2 (6 bases). This CDR3 region has 15 residues. CDR1 is SGDLS and CDR2 is YYNGEE in the germline V gene. Trimming removed 0 bases from V and 8 bases from J, with 15 bases in between. CDR3: CASSVAGGRVDEQFF. CDR3 nucleotide sequence: TGTGCCAGCAGCGTAGCCGGGGGTAGGGTGGATGAGCAGTTCTTC.

The chain couples TRBV11-2 to TRBJ2-7; tentatively, D is TRBD2 (5 bases). Germline assignment: CDR1 SGHAT and CDR2 FQNNGV. CDR3 size: 15 residues. The V end was cut by 2 bases, the J end by 4 bases, with 15 bases between. The CDR3 here is CASSLMFSAAYEQYF. The CDR3 region has the DNA TGTGCCAGCAGCTTAATGTTTAGCGCGGCTTACGAGCAGTACTTC. The whole variable domain, filled in from reference TRBV11-2 and TRBJ2-7, reads EAGVAQSPRYKIIEKRQSVAFWCNPISGHATLYWYQQILGQGPKLLIQFQNNGVVDDSQLPKDRFSAERLKGVDSTLKIQPAKLEDSAVYLCASSLMFSAAYEQYFGPGTRLTVT.

The chain joins TRBV29-1 to TRBJ2-2; D gene ambiguous. The CDR3 length is 11 residues. Trimming took off 7 bases at V and 7 bases at J, with 10 bases between the two ends. In germline, CDR1 is SQVTM, CDR2 ANQGSEA. The CDR3 sequence: CSASKGGELFF. CDR3 DNA sequence: TGCAGCGCCTCTAAGGGCGGGGAGCTGTTTTTT.

In its sample, this clone was seen a few times. This chain's CDR3 is CASSPGTGYNEQYF. In DNA form, the CDR3 reads TGTGCCAGCAGCCCCGGGACAGGGTATAACGAGCAGTACTTC. The rearrangement links TRBV5-6 to TRBJ2-7; 9 positions agree with TRBD1. The CDR3 covers 14 residues. Germline V lookup: CDR1 SGHDT, CDR2 YYEEEE. V lost 4 bases, J lost 5 bases, and 7 bases stayed unmatched.